A single sample gave rise to the 5 T cell receptor beta chains below, sequenced in a study of OX40 agonist ivuxolimab in advanced cancers. Measured with immunoSEQ multiplex PCR; TCRdb has only the in-frame clones, and not every one. The data contain about 20,000 clones, under 75% of them seen just once; the ten biggest clones take up roughly 20%. The input for sequencing was CD4+ or CD8+ T cells sorted from blood, taken in a trial of the OX40 agonist ivuxolimab. Receptors originate from an adult with an advanced solid tumor such as melanoma, head and neck, liver or kidney cancer.

The genes are TRBV11-3 and TRBJ2-2, with 9 bases fitting TRBD2. Germline V gene data show CDR1 as SGHNT and CDR2 as YENEEA. Trimming cost V 5 bases and J 5 bases; bases outside gene matches: 9. The CDR3 has 16 residues. CDR3 in DNA: TGTGCCAGCAGCCTCGCGCTAGCGGGGCCAACCGGGGAGCTGTTTTTT. It codes for CASSLALAGPTGELFF.

The chain is built from TRBV7-9 and TRBJ2-7; TRBD1 matches 8 bases. Germline lookup yields CDR1 SEHNR and CDR2 FQNEAQ (reference sequence). CDR3 length: 15 residues. Germline trimming cut 1 base from V and 0 bases from J; bases unmatched to any gene: 2. DNA for the CDR3: TGTGCCAGCAGCTTAGGGACAGGGCCCTCCTACGAGCAGTACTTC. Its translation is CASSLGTGPSYEQYF. Filled out from reference TRBV7-9 and TRBJ2-7, the complete variable domain reads DTGVSQNPRHKITKRGQNVTFRCDPISEHNRLYWYRQTLGQGPEFLTYFQNEAQLEKSRLLSDRFSAERPKGSFSTLEIQRTEQGDSAMYLCASSLGTGPSYEQYFGPGTRLTVT.

This chain links TRBV19 with TRBJ1-4; 8 bases map to TRBD1. CDR1 and CDR2 from the germline V gene are LNHDA and SQIVND (reference sequence). The V and J ends lost 3 bases and 6 bases, in that order; junction bases with no gene match: 3. This CDR3 is 14 amino acids long. The CDR3 DNA reads TGTGCCAGTAGTATGGGACAGGCGGATGAAAAACTGTTTTTT. This gives the protein CASSMGQADEKLFF.

This clone has a handful of counts. The genes are TRBV5-6 and TRBJ1-6, with TRBD1 identical over 10 bases. After removal of 6 bases from V and 9 bases from J, the junction contained 9 bases not matched to a gene. Germline V gives CDR1 SGHDT, CDR2 YYEEEE. The CDR3 is made up of 15 amino acids. Written as DNA, the CDR3 is TGTGCCAGCACCACGAGGGGGACAGGGGCTTCACCCCTCCACTTT. Translated: CASTTRGTGASPLHF.

V and J are TRBV6-5 and TRBJ1-2, with D uncertain. This CDR3 contains 14 residues. Germline V gene lookup returns CDR1 MNHEY and CDR2 SVGAGI. Trimming left V 0 bases short and J 2 bases short, with 7 bases between. This CDR3 reads CASSYSPGNYGYTF. The CDR3 bases are TGTGCCAGCAGTTACTCACCGGGGAACTATGGCTACACCTTC.